The 25 T cell receptor beta chains below all came from one sample that was sequenced in a study of OX40 agonist ivuxolimab in advanced cancers. Produced via immunoSEQ multiplex PCR; TCRdb's table is partial and in-frame only. The data contain 89,000 or so clones, around 90% of them seen just once; the ten biggest clones take up 0.76%. The sequenced sample was CD4+ or CD8+ T cells sorted from blood, obtained in a trial of the OX40 agonist ivuxolimab. Receptors were obtained from an adult with an advanced solid tumor such as melanoma, head and neck, liver or kidney cancer.

The chain employs TRBV18 and TRBJ2-2, with D tentatively TRBD2 (6 bases). Germline loops: CDR1 KGHSH, CDR2 LQKENI. V was trimmed by 5 bases and J by 6 bases, leaving 10 bases between them. The CDR3 length is 13 residues. CDR3 sequence reads: CASSIAVPGELFF. DNA for the CDR3: TGTGCCAGCTCAATAGCGGTCCCCGGGGAGCTGTTTTTT.

This chain joins TRBV1 and TRBJ2-1; the table's TRBD2 call for D was not verified on the DNA. TRBV1 is assigned pseudogene status. This CDR3 region has 15 residues. CDR3 loop: CTSSQSGAGRNEQFF. CDR3 bases: TGCACCAGCAGCCAGAGTGGAGCGGGAAGGAATGAGCAGTTCTTC.

CDR3 loop: CASSSQGGGETQYF. The CDR3 DNA is TGTGCCAGCAGCTCACAGGGAGGGGGGGAGACCCAGTACTTC. J is TRBJ2-5 and V is TRBV11-3; maybe TRBD2 (7 bases). The V gene lost 4 bases and the J gene lost 5 bases, with 14 bases spanning the gap. In germline, CDR1 is SGHNT, CDR2 YENEEA. The CDR3 contains 14 residues.

The chain links TRBV15 to TRBJ2-4; TRBD2 aligns across 8 bases. Trimming at V came to 5 bases and at J to 0 bases, leaving 12 bases not matched to a gene. Germline assignment: CDR1 LNHNV and CDR2 YYDKDF (reference sequence). The CDR3 runs 18 residues. CDR3 residues: CATSAPTGGRIAKNIQYF. The CDR3 DNA sequence: TGTGCCACCAGCGCCCCGACGGGGGGGCGGATAGCCAAAAACATTCAGTACTTC.

The chain carries TRBV7-2 and TRBJ2-5; the match to TRBD2 covers 8 bases. CDR1 SGHTA and CDR2 FQGNSA come from the germline V gene. The length of the CDR3 is 16 residues. With V trimmed by 1 base and J by 4 bases, 8 bases remained unmatched. The CDR3 loop reads CASSLDGAGAVETQYF. The DNA for the CDR3 is TGTGCCAGCAGCTTAGACGGAGCGGGAGCGGTAGAGACCCAGTACTTC.

This chain connects TRBV2 to TRBJ2-5; D is ambiguous. The V end was cut by 0 bases, the J end by 7 bases, with 6 bases between. Per the germline V gene, CDR1 is SNHLY and CDR2 is FYNNEI. The CDR3 consists of 12 residues. The CDR3 here is CASSEARVTQYF. The CDR3 DNA is TGTGCCAGCAGTGAAGCGCGCGTGACCCAGTACTTC.

The chain employs TRBV19 and TRBJ2-2; D possibly corresponds to TRBD1 (5 bases). V lost 1 base, J lost 8 bases, and 11 bases lay in between. Looked up from germline, CDR1 is LNHDA and CDR2 is SQIVND (reference sequence). The CDR3 is 14 residues long. The CDR3: CASSIVGRAGELFF. CDR3 in DNA: TGTGCCAGTAGTATAGTGGGGCGAGCGGGGGAGCTGTTTTTT.

The V gene is TRBV10-3, the J gene TRBJ2-7; D gene ambiguous. This CDR3 region has 14 residues. V lost 4 bases to trimming and J lost 3 bases, with 13 bases between them. Per the germline V gene, CDR1 is ENHRY and CDR2 is SYGVKD. The CDR3 reads CAISAYSEGYEQYF. CDR3 nucleotide sequence: TGTGCCATCAGTGCGTACAGCGAAGGCTACGAGCAGTACTTC.

This clone has only one observation. V and J are TRBV15 and TRBJ2-1, with 11 bases matching TRBD2. The CDR3 extends over 15 amino acids. The V gene's germline CDR1 is LNHNV and CDR2 YYDKDF (reference sequence). CDR3 in amino acids: CATLAGEASYNEQFF. For the CDR3, the DNA is TGTGCGACACTAGCGGGAGAGGCATCCTACAATGAGCAGTTCTTC.

The J gene is TRBJ2-3, the V gene TRBV30; either TRBD1 or TRBD2 may supply D (5 bases each). The CDR3 spans 14 residues. Germline V gives CDR1 GTSNPN, CDR2 SVGIG (reference sequence). V was cut by 3 bases and J by 3 bases, with 13 bases left in between. CDR3 residues: CAWSVGGSTDTQYF. The CDR3 DNA is TGTGCCTGGAGCGTTGGGGGAAGTACAGATACGCAGTATTTT.

The chain recombines TRBV6-1 with TRBJ2-6, with D unclear. The CDR3 is 13 residues long. V lost 8 bases to trimming and J lost 1 base, with 6 bases between them. In germline, CDR1 is MNHNS, CDR2 SASEGT. CDR3 residues: CASSRSGANVLTF. Here the CDR3 DNA reads TGTGCCAGCTCACGGTCTGGGGCCAACGTCCTGACTTTC.

The rearrangement uses TRBV2 and TRBJ2-3, with 8 bases that match TRBD2. Germline CDR1 SNHLY, CDR2 FYNNEI. The CDR3 is 13 amino acids. Unmatched junction bases numbered 7, after V lost 5 bases and J lost 9 bases. CDR3 residues: CASSFGRASTQYF. CDR3 coding DNA: TGTGCCAGCAGTTTCGGGAGGGCCAGCACGCAGTATTTT.

The genes are TRBV28 and TRBJ2-2; 11 bases map to TRBD2. CDR3 length equals 14 residues. V lost 5 bases and J lost 8; bases outside the gene matches: 4. CDR1 MDHEN and CDR2 SYDVKM come from the germline V gene. CDR3 DNA sequence: TGTGCCAGCAGTAGGACTAGCGGGTTTGGGGAGCTGTTTTTT. This codes for CASSRTSGFGELFF.

The chain has TRBV7-3 and TRBJ2-3; D is ambiguous. The germline V and J ends were trimmed by 5 bases and 0 bases, with 15 bases remaining between them. Germline assignment: CDR1 SGHTA and CDR2 FQGTGA. CDR3 size: 16 residues. This CDR3 reads CASSPARALSTDTQYF. DNA of the CDR3: TGTGCCAGCAGCCCCGCCCGGGCCCTTAGCACAGATACGCAGTATTTT.

This clone was picked up a small number of times. CDR3 bases: TGTGCCAGTAGTCTTGTCCGGGACGGGGGTATCCATCAGCCCCAGCATTTT. As protein: CASSLVRDGGIHQPQHF. The chain links TRBV19 to TRBJ1-5; D is perhaps TRBD1 (5 bases). This CDR3 comprises 17 residues. The germline V gene has CDR1 LNHDA and CDR2 SQIVND (reference sequence). V lost 5 bases to trimming and J lost 5 bases, with 22 bases between them.

This rearrangement joins TRBV5-4 to TRBJ2-1, with a possible D match to TRBD2 (5 bases). Germline assignment: CDR1 SGHNT and CDR2 YYREEE (reference sequence). V was pared by 1 base and J by 8 bases, with 16 bases between. The CDR3 contains 15 residues. DNA for the CDR3: TGTGCCAGCAGCTTGTCCACTAGTTTGATCTATGAGCAGTTCTTC. Residues: CASSLSTSLIYEQFF.

The table lists this clone with a few counts. The chain employs TRBV19 and TRBJ1-5, with D unresolved. The CDR3 runs 12 residues. Germline V gene lookup returns CDR1 LNHDA and CDR2 SQIVND (reference sequence). The V gene lost 3 bases and the J gene lost 4 bases, with 4 bases spanning the gap. The CDR3 loop is CASSIVNQPQHF. CDR3 DNA sequence: TGTGCCAGTAGTATTGTGAATCAGCCCCAGCATTTT.

The chain is built from TRBV20-1 and TRBJ2-3; D gene unclear. V was trimmed by 7 bases and J by 6 bases, leaving 8 bases between them. Germline assignment: CDR1 DFQATT and CDR2 SNEGSKA (reference sequence). The CDR3 totals 10 residues. The CDR3: CSGALDTQYF. DNA of the CDR3: TGCAGTGGCGCATTGGATACGCAGTATTTT.

The J gene is TRBJ2-5, the V gene TRBV15, with a possible D match to TRBD2 (5 bases). The CDR3 is 16 residues long. The germline V and J ends were trimmed by 0 bases and 4 bases, with 15 bases remaining between them. Per the germline V gene, CDR1 is LNHNV and CDR2 is YYDKDF (reference sequence). The CDR3 DNA sequence: TGTGCCACCAGCAGAGATAGGGTAGCGCCTCGAGAGACCCAGTACTTC. Its protein is CATSRDRVAPRETQYF.

CDR3 in DNA: TGTGCCAGCCGAGGACAGATTTACGAGCAGTACTTC. This gives the protein CASRGQIYEQYF. This chain connects TRBV28 to TRBJ2-7; D is perhaps TRBD1 (6 bases). The germline CDR1 and CDR2 sequences are MDHEN and SYDVKM. The CDR3 sequence is 12 residues long. V was cut by 8 bases and J by 4 bases, with 12 bases left in between.

The chain carries TRBV5-6 and TRBJ2-7; tentatively, D is TRBD2 (5 bases). The V end was cut by 4 bases, the J end by 3 bases, with 8 bases between. The CDR3 runs to 12 residues. Germline assignment: CDR1 SGHDT and CDR2 YYEEEE. The CDR3 is CASSTGFYEQYF. The CDR3 bases are TGTGCCAGCAGCACGGGATTCTACGAGCAGTACTTC. Supplemented by reference TRBV5-6 and TRBJ2-7, the full variable domain reads DAGVTQSPTHLIKTRGQQVTLRCSPKSGHDTVSWYQQALGQGPQFIFQYYEEEERQRGNFPDRFSGHQFPNYSSELNVNALLLGDSALYLCASSTGFYEQYFGPGTRLTVT.

V is TRBV19 and J is TRBJ2-1, with 8 bases that match TRBD1. CDR3 length: 15 amino acids. Germline CDR1 reads LNHDA; CDR2 reads SQIVND (reference sequence). After removal of 6 bases from V and 4 bases from J, the junction contained 8 bases not matched to a gene. The CDR3 DNA sequence: TGTGCCAGTAGGGGCCCGGGACAGGAATACAATGAGCAGTTCTTC. It is translated as CASRGPGQEYNEQFF.

This clone was seen a single time. The chain recombines TRBV5-6 with TRBJ1-1; D is perhaps TRBD1 (6 bases). Germline CDR1 SGHDT, CDR2 YYEEEE. The CDR3 is made up of 13 amino acids. Trimming removed 2 bases at V and 5 bases at J, with 10 bases between. The CDR3 DNA reads as TGTGCCAGCAGCTTAGGAGGGGGGACTGAAGCTTTCTTT. Translation: CASSLGGGTEAFF.

V gene TRBV28 combines with J gene TRBJ2-3, with TRBD2 as a possible D gene (6 bases). The CDR3 consists of 15 residues. Per germline, CDR1 MDHEN and CDR2 SYDVKM. V lost 8 bases to trimming and J lost 0 bases, with 15 bases between them. CDR3: CASPPLAESTDTQYF. The CDR3 nucleotides read TGTGCCAGCCCACCCTTAGCGGAAAGCACAGATACGCAGTATTTT.

V and J are TRBV4-2 and TRBJ2-5, with a tentative D call TRBD1 (6 bases). Germline CDR1 reads LGHNA; CDR2 reads YNFKEQ. With 6 bases removed from V and 2 bases from J, the gap between germline ends came to 10 bases. The CDR3 runs 13 residues. CDR3 loop: CASSLRGQETQYF. Written as DNA, the CDR3 is TGTGCCAGCAGTCTGAGGGGGCAAGAGACCCAGTACTTC.